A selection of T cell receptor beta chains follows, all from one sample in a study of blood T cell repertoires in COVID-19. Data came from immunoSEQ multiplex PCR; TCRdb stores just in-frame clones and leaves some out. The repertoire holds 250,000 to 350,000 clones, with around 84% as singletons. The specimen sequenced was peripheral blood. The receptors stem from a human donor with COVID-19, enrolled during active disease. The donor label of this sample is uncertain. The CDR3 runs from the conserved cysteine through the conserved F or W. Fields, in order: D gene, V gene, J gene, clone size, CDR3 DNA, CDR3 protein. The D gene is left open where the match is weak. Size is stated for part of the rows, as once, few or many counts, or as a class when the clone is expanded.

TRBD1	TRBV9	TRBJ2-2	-	TGTGCCAGCAGCGTAGGACAGGGGAACACCGGGGAGCTGTTTTTT	CASSVGQGNTGELFF
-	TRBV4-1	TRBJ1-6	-	TGCGCCAGCAGCCAAGAGACTGCAGGGGTCAATTCACCCCTCCACTTT	CASSQETAGVNSPLHF
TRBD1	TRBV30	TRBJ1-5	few	TGTGCCTGGAGTCCCCACCCGACAGGGCTCAATCAGCCCCAGCATTTT	CAWSPHPTGLNQPQHF
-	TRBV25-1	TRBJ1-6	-	TGTGCCAGCAGTGATCTTCGGGGGAGGAATTCACCCCTCCACTTT	CASSDLRGRNSPLHF
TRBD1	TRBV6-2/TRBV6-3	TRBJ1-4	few	TGTGCCAGCAGCCCTCCGGGACAGACTAATGAAAAACTGTTTTTT	CASSPPGQTNEKLFF
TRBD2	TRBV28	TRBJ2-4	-	TGTGCCAGCAGTTCCGCGTTAAGCGGGGGATTAGCCAAAAACATTCAGTACTTC	CASSSALSGGLAKNIQYF
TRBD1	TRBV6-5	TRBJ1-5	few	TGTGCCAGCACAGGGGGTACCAATCAGCCCCAGCATTTT	CASTGGTNQPQHF
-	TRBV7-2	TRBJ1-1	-	TGTGCCAGCAGCGGCTGGAGCAGAAAAGAAGCTTTCTTT	CASSGWSRKEAFF
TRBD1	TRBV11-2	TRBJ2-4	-	TGTGCCAGCAGCCCCAGGGGGAATACCAAAAACATTCAGTACTTC	CASSPRGNTKNIQYF
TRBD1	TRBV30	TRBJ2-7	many	TGTGCCTGGACCCGGGACAGAGACGAGCAGTACTTC	CAWTRDRDEQYF
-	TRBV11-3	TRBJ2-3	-	TGTGCCAGCAGTCTCGGGAGTTTCCCGACAGATACGCAGTATTTT	CASSLGSFPTDTQYF
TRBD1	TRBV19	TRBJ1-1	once	TGTGCCAGTAGTATTGGCAGGGGGCCCGCTGAAGCTTTCTTT	CASSIGRGPAEAFF
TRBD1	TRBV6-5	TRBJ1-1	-	TGTGCCAGCAGTTACTCGAGACAGGGGATGACTGAAGCTTTCTTT	CASSYSRQGMTEAFF
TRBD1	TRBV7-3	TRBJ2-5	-	TGTGCCAGCAGCCAAAGGACAGGGGGCGGTGAAGAGACCCAGTACTTC	CASSQRTGGGEETQYF
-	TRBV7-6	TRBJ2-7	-	TGTGCCAGCAGCTTAAATCGCGGTAATTACGAGCAGTACTTC	CASSLNRGNYEQYF
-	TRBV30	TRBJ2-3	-	TGTGCCTGGACCCCCATTTGGGTCTCCGAGGGAGTTAGCACAGATACGCAGTATTTT	CAWTPIWVSEGVSTDTQYF